The 20 T cell receptor beta chains given below trace back to one sample, sequenced in a study of T-cell memory formation after mild COVID-19. TCRdb analysed the 5' RACE reads with MiXCR anew, one entry per CDR3 protein. The sample lists approximately 560,000 distinct CDR3 sequences; around 15% were seen once. Sequencing was done on a sample of PBMCs or a T cell subset sorted from them (not recorded which). These receptors originate from an adult woman who had mild COVID-19 (a few samples of this study predate the infection). Cell type and time point are not known.

This clonotype was counted between two and nine times. The V and J genes are TRBV30 and TRBJ2-5; 7 nucleotides match TRBD2. The V segment lost 5 bases and the J segment 5 bases; nucleotides outside the gene matches: 8. CDR1 is GTSNPN, CDR2 SVGIG, per germline (reference sequence). This CDR3 has 13 amino acids. The CDR3 DNA sequence: TGTGCCTGGGCGAAGCGGGGCCGGGAGACCCAGTACTTC. This encodes CAWAKRGRETQYF. Supplemented by reference TRBV30 and TRBJ2-5, the full variable domain reads SQTIHQWPATLVQPVGSPLSLECTVEGTSNPNLYWYRQAAGRGLQLLFYSVGIGQISSEVPQNLSASRPQDRQFILSSKKLLLSDSGFYLCAWAKRGRETQYFGPGTRLLVL.

There are a few counts of this clonotype. This chain connects TRBV12-3 or TRBV12-4 to TRBJ2-1; TRBD2 might be the D (6 bases). V was trimmed by 5 bases and J by 4 bases, leaving 12 bases between them. This CDR3 spans 14 amino acids. CDR3: CASSRGTLYNEQFF. Written as DNA, the CDR3 is TGTGCCAGCAGTAGAGGGACTTTATACAATGAGCAGTTCTTC.

The chain is built from TRBV29-1 and TRBJ1-2; 10 bases map to TRBD1. CDR3 length equals 14 residues. In germline, CDR1 is SQVTM, CDR2 ANQGSEA. V lost 4 bases to trimming and J lost 4 bases; unmatched junction nucleotides: 6. CDR3 nucleotide sequence: TGCAGCGTTGGCCCGGGACAGGGGACCTATGGCTACACCTTC. Translation gives CSVGPGQGTYGYTF. Complete variable domain (other parts from reference TRBV29-1 and TRBJ1-2): SAVISQKPSRDICQRGTSLTIQCQVDSQVTMMFWYRQQPGQSLTLIATANQGSEATYESGFVIDKFPISRPNLTFSTLTVSNMSPEDSSIYLCSVGPGQGTYGYTFGSGTRLTVV.

The CDR3 spells CASRGTDTSTDTQYF. The CDR3, as DNA: TGTGCCAGCAGAGGGACAGATACTAGCACAGATACGCAGTATTTT. V gene TRBV2 combines with J gene TRBJ2-3; TRBD1 matches 7 bases. CDR1 is SNHLY and CDR2 is FYNNEI in the germline V gene. This CDR3 comprises 15 residues. V shed 6 bases and J 0 bases; nucleotides not matched to a gene: 6.

The V gene is TRBV18, the J gene TRBJ1-5; D gene unclear. This CDR3 has 14 residues. Looked up from germline, CDR1 is KGHSH and CDR2 is LQKENI. The germline V and J ends were trimmed by 6 bases and 0 bases, with 9 bases remaining between them. The CDR3 is CASSAGDSNQPQHF. In DNA, the CDR3 is TGTGCCAGCTCGGCCGGGGATAGCAATCAGCCCCAGCATTTT.

Only a few counts were recorded for this clonotype. This chain uses TRBV18 with TRBJ2-3, with D perhaps TRBD2 (6 bases). Trimming took 0 bases from V and 7 from J, leaving 8 bases between them. The CDR3 spans 13 residues. Germline assignment: CDR1 KGHSH and CDR2 LQKENI. The CDR3 reads CASSPPAGHTQYF. CDR3 bases: TGTGCCAGCTCACCACCGGCGGGGCATACGCAGTATTTT.

This clonotype was counted many times. The chain employs TRBV24-1 and TRBJ2-3; 7 bases agree with TRBD1. The germline V gene encodes CDR1 KGHDR and CDR2 SFDVKD. The CDR3 spans 14 residues. Trimming cost V 0 bases and J 6 bases; bases outside gene matches: 2. CDR3 nucleotides: TGTGCCACCAGTGATTTGTACAGGGGCGATACGCAGTATTTT. Amino acids: CATSDLYRGDTQYF.

The chain combines TRBV5-1 with TRBJ2-1; D ambiguous. Looked up from germline, CDR1 is SGHRS and CDR2 is YFSETQ. Trimming stripped 0 bases from V and 1 base from J, with 8 bases between. The length of the CDR3 is 15 residues. In DNA, the CDR3 is TGCGCCAGCAGCTTGGAGGGCGAGTCCTACAATGAGCAGTTCTTC. This translates into CASSLEGESYNEQFF.

The chain employs TRBV5-1 and TRBJ2-7, with a possible D match to TRBD1 (5 bases). Looked up from germline, CDR1 is SGHRS and CDR2 is YFSETQ. The CDR3 length is 16 residues. V dropped 4 bases and J dropped 2 bases, with 19 bases sitting between them. The CDR3 protein is CASSQGVQPLTYEQYF. The CDR3 bases are TGCGCCAGCAGCCAGGGTGTTCAGCCGCTAACCTACGAGCAGTACTTC.

This clonotype was seen only a few times. The V gene is TRBV5-4, the J gene TRBJ2-7; D uncertain. The CDR3 is 13 amino acids. CDR1 SGHNT and CDR2 YYREEE come from the germline V gene (reference sequence). V was pared by 0 bases and J by 4 bases, with 8 bases between. The chain's CDR3 is CASSLDPPYEQYF. The DNA for the CDR3 is TGTGCCAGCAGCTTGGACCCCCCATACGAGCAGTACTTC. The variable domain in full, completed from reference TRBV5-4 and TRBJ2-7, reads ETGVTQSPTHLIKTRGQQVTLRCSSQSGHNTVSWYQQALGQGPQFIFQYYREEENGRGNFPPRFSGLQFPNYSSELNVNALELDDSALYLCASSLDPPYEQYFGPGTRLTVT.

V usage is TRBV6-5 and J usage is TRBJ1-2, with D perhaps matching TRBD1 (5 bases). V was shortened by 6 bases and J by 8 bases, with 13 bases between the two germline ends. CDR3 length: 12 amino acids. CDR1 and CDR2 from the germline V gene are MNHEY and SVGAGI. The CDR3 region is CASRPRAGGYTF. CDR3 nucleotides: TGTGCCAGCAGACCCAGGGCAGGGGGCTACACCTTC.

V gene TRBV3-1 combines with J gene TRBJ2-3, with unresolved D. CDR3 length: 14 residues. The V end was cut by 0 bases, the J end by 2 bases, with 6 bases between. Germline CDR1 reads LGHDT; CDR2 reads YNNKEL (reference sequence). Here the CDR3 reads CASSQDSVTDTQYF. Here the CDR3 DNA reads TGTGCCAGCAGCCAAGATTCCGTCACAGATACGCAGTATTTT.

The rearrangement joins TRBV7-8 to TRBJ1-5, with D maybe TRBD1 (5 bases). Germline assignment: CDR1 SGHVS and CDR2 FQNEAQ. This CDR3 spans 15 amino acids. V dropped 5 bases and J dropped 0 bases, with 11 bases sitting between them. CDR3 nucleotide sequence: TGTGCCAGCAGCCGCCGAGGGGATAGCAATCAGCCCCAGCATTTT. Amino acid sequence: CASSRRGDSNQPQHF.

The CDR3 coding sequence is TGCGCCAGCAGCTCCCCCGGCCAGGGCACAGATACGCAGTATTTT. As protein: CASSSPGQGTDTQYF. V usage is TRBV5-1 and J usage is TRBJ2-3, with unresolved D. The CDR3 spans 15 residues. Germline CDR1 SGHRS, CDR2 YFSETQ. V gave up 3 bases and J gave up 1 base, with 12 bases separating them. The complete variable domain, with remaining parts taken from reference TRBV5-1 and TRBJ2-3, reads KAGVTQTPRYLIKTRGQQVTLSCSPISGHRSVSWYQQTPGQGLQFLFEYFSETQRNKGNFPGRFSGRQFSNSRSEMNVSTLELGDSALYLCASSSPGQGTDTQYFGPGTRLTVL.

Remarks on this clonotype: Relative to the germline gene, one junction end is altered; a read error may explain this. The chain joins TRBV5-1 to TRBJ1-1, with D unresolved. Germline CDR1 and CDR2: SGHRS and YFSETQ. The CDR3 has 18 residues. The CDR3 DNA reads as TGCGCCAGCATCTTGGGGTTGGCGGACTCCCCCCGGAACACTGAAGCTTTCTTT. Translating gives CASILGLADSPRNTEAFF.

This clonotype was picked up a small number of times. The V gene is TRBV10-3, the J gene TRBJ2-6, with 8 bases fitting TRBD1. CDR1 is ENHRY and CDR2 is SYGVKD in the germline V gene. The CDR3 is 16 amino acids. The V and J ends lost 3 bases and 0 bases, in that order; junction bases with no gene match: 1. CDR3 in DNA: TGTGCCATCAGTGACGGGACAGGCTCTGGGGCCAACGTCCTGACTTTC. It codes for CAISDGTGSGANVLTF.

The chain joins TRBV4-3 to TRBJ2-3; 7 bases are shared with TRBD2. V gave up 4 bases and J gave up 2 bases; unmatched junction bases: 6. The V gene's germline CDR1 is LGHNA and CDR2 YSLEER. The CDR3 spans 15 residues. Written as DNA, the CDR3 is TGCGCCAGCAGCCCATACCTAGCGGTCACAGATACGCAGTATTTT. Translation: CASSPYLAVTDTQYF.

A few counts support this clonotype. This chain joins TRBV7-2 and TRBJ2-7, with 7 positions matching TRBD2. V lost 1 base and J lost 12; bases outside the gene matches: 12. This CDR3 contains 14 residues. CDR1 and CDR2 (germline): SGHTA, FQGNSA. As DNA, the CDR3 is TGTGCCAGCAGCTTAGAGAGCGCTAGCGGCCTGGGGTACTTC. This sequence encodes CASSLESASGLGYF.

This clonotype appeared a few times. The rearrangement links TRBV20-1 to TRBJ2-1; 7 bases line up with TRBD2. This CDR3 spans 13 amino acids. Germline V gives CDR1 DFQATT, CDR2 SNEGSKA (reference sequence). V was clipped by 2 bases and J by 11 bases; unmatched bases: 9. Here the CDR3 DNA reads TGCAGTGCTAGATACCGTTTAGCGGGTCAGCAGTTCTTC. It encodes CSARYRLAGQQFF.

V and J are TRBV7-9 and TRBJ1-1; TRBD1 agrees at 7 bases. Germline CDR1 reads SEHNR; CDR2 reads FQNEAQ (reference sequence). The CDR3 runs 15 residues. V was clipped by 5 bases and J by 4 bases; unmatched bases: 10. The CDR3 reads CASSQNRGLGTEAFF. CDR3 DNA: TGTGCCAGCAGCCAGAACAGGGGCCTGGGCACTGAAGCTTTCTTT.